This is a list of T cell receptor beta chains from one sample in a study of cytomegalovirus exposure and HLA in healthy donors. TCRdb's copy holds only in-frame clones and misses some; the assay was immunoSEQ multiplex PCR. Among about 150,000 clones, nearly 90% were seen once, and the ten largest hold approximately 9.2%. Material for sequencing was PBMCs. Source of these receptors: a woman in her late teens or twenties in good health and CMV-seropositive. The CDR3 runs from the conserved cysteine through the conserved F or W. The order of the fields is V gene, J gene, clone size, D gene, CDR3 DNA, CDR3 protein. The D gene is left open where the match is weak. Size values are once, few and many counts, or a class for expanded clones, and some rows have none.

v_call: TRBV19
j_call: TRBJ1-2
clone_size: NA
d_call: TRBD1
cdr3_nt: TGTGCCAGTAGTTCCCAGGGGGGATATAGGAATGGCTACACCTTC
cdr3_aa: CASSSQGGYRNGYTF

v_call: TRBV6-5
j_call: TRBJ1-4
clone_size: NA
d_call: NA
cdr3_nt: TGTGCCAGCAGTTCCAGGGTGGGGGAAAAACTGTTTTTT
cdr3_aa: CASSSRVGEKLFF

v_call: TRBV6-5
j_call: TRBJ2-7
clone_size: NA
d_call: TRBD1
cdr3_nt: TGTGCCAGCAGTCCGGACAGGGCCCCCTACGAGCAGTACTTC
cdr3_aa: CASSPDRAPYEQYF

v_call: TRBV6-1
j_call: TRBJ2-5
clone_size: NA
d_call: TRBD2
cdr3_nt: TGTGCGGGAGCGGGGGTACTCCAAGAGACCCAGTACTTC
cdr3_aa: CAGAGVLQETQYF

v_call: TRBV7-2
j_call: TRBJ2-5
clone_size: NA
d_call: TRBD1
cdr3_nt: TGTGCCAGCAGAAGACAGGGGTCTGGAGAGACCCAGTACTTC
cdr3_aa: CASRRQGSGETQYF

v_call: TRBV5-5
j_call: TRBJ1-2
clone_size: NA
d_call: TRBD1
cdr3_nt: TGTGCCAGCAGCTTGGGACAGGGAAACTATGGCTACACCTTC
cdr3_aa: CASSLGQGNYGYTF

v_call: TRBV2
j_call: TRBJ1-4
clone_size: NA
d_call: TRBD1
cdr3_nt: TGTGCCAGCAGAGGACAGGCCTTTAATGAAAAACTGTTTTTT
cdr3_aa: CASRGQAFNEKLFF

v_call: TRBV2
j_call: TRBJ2-4
clone_size: once
d_call: NA
cdr3_nt: TGTGCCGGCTACACCGGGAGCCTTCAAAAAAACATTCAGTACTTC
cdr3_aa: CAGYTGSLQKNIQYF

v_call: TRBV5-1
j_call: TRBJ1-5
clone_size: NA
d_call: NA
cdr3_nt: TGCGCCAGCAGCTTGGGGGCGGGAAATCAGCCCCAGCATTTT
cdr3_aa: CASSLGAGNQPQHF

v_call: TRBV28
j_call: TRBJ1-2
clone_size: NA
d_call: NA
cdr3_nt: TGTGCCAGCAGCCTCGTGGGCAGGGGCAGGGTCTTAGGTGGCTACACCTTC
cdr3_aa: CASSLVGRGRVLGGYTF

v_call: TRBV30
j_call: TRBJ1-1
clone_size: NA
d_call: NA
cdr3_nt: TGTGCCTGGACGCGGGAGGCCCTGGCTTTCTTT
cdr3_aa: CAWTREALAFF

v_call: TRBV18
j_call: TRBJ1-4
clone_size: once
d_call: TRBD1
cdr3_nt: TGTGCCAGCTCACCAGGACAGGGTGGGAATGAAAAACTGTTTTTT
cdr3_aa: CASSPGQGGNEKLFF

v_call: TRBV5-4
j_call: TRBJ2-7
clone_size: NA
d_call: TRBD1
cdr3_nt: TGTGCCAGCCAAGGCAGGGGGCCCCACGAGCAGTACTTC
cdr3_aa: CASQGRGPHEQYF

v_call: TRBV14
j_call: TRBJ2-3
clone_size: NA
d_call: NA
cdr3_nt: TGTGCCAGCAGCCAAGTGGCTCCTAGCACAGATACGCAGTATTTT
cdr3_aa: CASSQVAPSTDTQYF

v_call: TRBV30
j_call: TRBJ2-3
clone_size: NA
d_call: TRBD2
cdr3_nt: TGTGCCAATACGGTAGCGGGGGCCACAGATACGCAGTATTTT
cdr3_aa: CANTVAGATDTQYF

v_call: TRBV6-1
j_call: TRBJ2-7
clone_size: NA
d_call: NA
cdr3_nt: TGTGCCAGCAGCGTAGGACAGCGGGGTACCTACGAGCAGTACTTC
cdr3_aa: CASSVGQRGTYEQYF

v_call: TRBV2
j_call: TRBJ1-5
clone_size: NA
d_call: NA
cdr3_nt: TGTGCCAGCACCCAGGAGGGCAATCAGCCCCAGCATTTT
cdr3_aa: CASTQEGNQPQHF

v_call: TRBV5-4
j_call: TRBJ1-1
clone_size: NA
d_call: NA
cdr3_nt: TGTGCCAGCAGTCTTTGGCAGGACATGAACACTGAAGCTTTCTTT
cdr3_aa: CASSLWQDMNTEAFF

v_call: TRBV2
j_call: TRBJ1-2
clone_size: NA
d_call: NA
cdr3_nt: TGTGCCAGCAGTGAAGCCAGGGTAGTAGAAGGCTACACCTTC
cdr3_aa: CASSEARVVEGYTF

v_call: TRBV29-1
j_call: TRBJ2-5
clone_size: NA
d_call: NA
cdr3_nt: TGCAGCGTTGATTTGGGCAGCCAAGAGACCCAGTACTTC
cdr3_aa: CSVDLGSQETQYF

v_call: TRBV7-2
j_call: TRBJ2-7
clone_size: once
d_call: NA
cdr3_nt: TGTGCCAGCAGCTTAGGAGGGTTTAGCTCCTACGAGCAGTACTTC
cdr3_aa: CASSLGGFSSYEQYF

v_call: TRBV27
j_call: TRBJ2-1
clone_size: NA
d_call: NA
cdr3_nt: TGTGCCAGCAAGATTCGGGCGGGGGCGTCCAATGAGCAGTTCTTC
cdr3_aa: CASKIRAGASNEQFF

v_call: TRBV10-3
j_call: TRBJ2-3
clone_size: NA
d_call: NA
cdr3_nt: TGTGCCACCAAGACCGGGATAACCACAGATACGCAGTATTTT
cdr3_aa: CATKTGITTDTQYF

v_call: TRBV19
j_call: TRBJ2-5
clone_size: NA
d_call: TRBD2
cdr3_nt: TGTGCCAGCGCAGCGGGGTGGGGGACCCAGTACTTC
cdr3_aa: CASAAGWGTQYF

v_call: TRBV5-6
j_call: TRBJ2-7
clone_size: NA
d_call: NA
cdr3_nt: TGTGCCAGCAGGCCTGGGACTGCCCGCGAGCAGTACTTC
cdr3_aa: CASRPGTAREQYF

v_call: TRBV5-4
j_call: TRBJ2-7
clone_size: NA
d_call: TRBD2
cdr3_nt: TGTGCCAGCAGCTTGGAGCGGGGGGCCACCTACGAGCAGTACTTC
cdr3_aa: CASSLERGATYEQYF

v_call: TRBV28
j_call: TRBJ2-7
clone_size: NA
d_call: NA
cdr3_nt: TGTGCCAGCAGTTTGGCGAACAGGGAATACTCCTACGAGCAGTACTTC
cdr3_aa: CASSLANREYSYEQYF

v_call: TRBV6-5
j_call: TRBJ1-2
clone_size: NA
d_call: TRBD1
cdr3_nt: TGTGCCAGCAGTTTATCAAGGACAGGTCCCCATGGCTACACCTTC
cdr3_aa: CASSLSRTGPHGYTF

v_call: TRBV5-4
j_call: TRBJ2-1
clone_size: once
d_call: TRBD2
cdr3_nt: TGTGCCAGCAGCGGGACTAGCGGGTTCTTGGATGAGCAGTTCTTC
cdr3_aa: CASSGTSGFLDEQFF

v_call: TRBV9
j_call: TRBJ2-7
clone_size: NA
d_call: TRBD2
cdr3_nt: TGTGCCAGCAGCGCAGGGCTAGCGGGCCCCTCCGAGCAGTACTTC
cdr3_aa: CASSAGLAGPSEQYF

v_call: TRBV5-1
j_call: TRBJ1-1
clone_size: NA
d_call: NA
cdr3_nt: TGCGCCAGCAGCTTGGGAGGGAAAGGAGCGAACACTGAAGCTTTCTTT
cdr3_aa: CASSLGGKGANTEAFF

v_call: TRBV11-2
j_call: TRBJ1-2
clone_size: NA
d_call: TRBD1
cdr3_nt: TGTGCCAGCACCCCTCCGGGACAGGGGTTTGGCTACACCTTC
cdr3_aa: CASTPPGQGFGYTF

v_call: TRBV6-5
j_call: TRBJ2-5
clone_size: NA
d_call: NA
cdr3_nt: TGTGCCAGCCGACGTATAGCGGCGTACCAAGAGACCCAGTACTTC
cdr3_aa: CASRRIAAYQETQYF

v_call: TRBV15
j_call: TRBJ1-3
clone_size: NA
d_call: NA
cdr3_nt: TGTGCCACCAGCAGAGACGGAGCAAACTCTGGAAACACCATATATTTT
cdr3_aa: CATSRDGANSGNTIYF

v_call: TRBV7-9
j_call: TRBJ2-7
clone_size: NA
d_call: NA
cdr3_nt: TGTGCCAGCAGTTCGGGGATTTCCTACGAGCAGTACTTC
cdr3_aa: CASSSGISYEQYF

v_call: TRBV5-1
j_call: TRBJ1-2
clone_size: NA
d_call: TRBD1
cdr3_nt: TGCGCCAGCAGCTTGGATGGACAGGCGAGGGGCTACACCTTC
cdr3_aa: CASSLDGQARGYTF

v_call: TRBV27
j_call: TRBJ2-7
clone_size: NA
d_call: TRBD1
cdr3_nt: TGTGCCAGCAGTCTAACTCATCCGGGACAGGGCTACGAGCAGTACTTC
cdr3_aa: CASSLTHPGQGYEQYF

v_call: TRBV6-1
j_call: TRBJ1-2
clone_size: NA
d_call: NA
cdr3_nt: TGTGCCAGCAGTGAAGCCCAGAACTATGGCTACACCTTC
cdr3_aa: CASSEAQNYGYTF

v_call: TRBV19
j_call: TRBJ2-6
clone_size: once
d_call: TRBD1
cdr3_nt: TGTGCCAGTAGATGGACAGGGGGAAGCTCTGGGGCCAACGTCCTGACTTTC
cdr3_aa: CASRWTGGSSGANVLTF

v_call: TRBV30
j_call: TRBJ1-3
clone_size: NA
d_call: NA
cdr3_nt: TGTGCCTGGAGCGCAAGACGGGGGGCTGGAAACACCATATATTTT
cdr3_aa: CAWSARRGAGNTIYF

v_call: TRBV5-4
j_call: TRBJ1-1
clone_size: NA
d_call: TRBD1
cdr3_nt: TGTGCCAGCAGCTTGGCCCCGACAGGGGGCACTGAAGCTTTCTTT
cdr3_aa: CASSLAPTGGTEAFF

v_call: TRBV19
j_call: TRBJ1-5
clone_size: NA
d_call: NA
cdr3_nt: TGTGCCAGTAGTATAGCCCCCTGGAGGGGTTCTCAGCCCCAGCATTTT
cdr3_aa: CASSIAPWRGSQPQHF

v_call: TRBV28
j_call: TRBJ1-4
clone_size: NA
d_call: NA
cdr3_nt: TGTGCCAGCAGTTTATTTGGGGCAGCAGGGGAAAAACTGTTTTTT
cdr3_aa: CASSLFGAAGEKLFF

v_call: TRBV5-5
j_call: TRBJ2-4
clone_size: NA
d_call: TRBD1
cdr3_nt: TGTGCCAGCAGCTGGGGGACAGGAAATACCAAAAACATTCAGTACTTC
cdr3_aa: CASSWGTGNTKNIQYF

v_call: TRBV7-6
j_call: TRBJ2-3
clone_size: NA
d_call: TRBD2
cdr3_nt: TGTGCCAGCAGCTTAGTTGAGCGGGGGGCCCTCACAGATACGCAGTATTTT
cdr3_aa: CASSLVERGALTDTQYF

v_call: TRBV10-3
j_call: TRBJ2-3
clone_size: NA
d_call: NA
cdr3_nt: TGTGCCATCAGTGGAGCCGGGTACCGCACAGATACGCAGTATTTT
cdr3_aa: CAISGAGYRTDTQYF

v_call: TRBV5-4
j_call: TRBJ1-1
clone_size: NA
d_call: NA
cdr3_nt: TGTGCCAGCAGCTTATACAGGGTCGGCACTGAAGCTTTCTTT
cdr3_aa: CASSLYRVGTEAFF

v_call: TRBV29-1
j_call: TRBJ1-2
clone_size: NA
d_call: TRBD1
cdr3_nt: TGCAGCGTTGTCGGAGAGGGGACAGGCTATGGCTACACCTTC
cdr3_aa: CSVVGEGTGYGYTF

v_call: TRBV12-5
j_call: TRBJ2-3
clone_size: NA
d_call: NA
cdr3_nt: TGTGCTAGTTCACAGGGTAACACAGATACGCAGTATTTT
cdr3_aa: CASSQGNTDTQYF

v_call: TRBV19
j_call: TRBJ1-2
clone_size: NA
d_call: TRBD1
cdr3_nt: TGTGCCAGTGGACAGGGGGCGCGGTATGGCTACACCTTC
cdr3_aa: CASGQGARYGYTF

v_call: TRBV7-9
j_call: TRBJ1-1
clone_size: NA
d_call: NA
cdr3_nt: TGTGCCAGCAGCTTATTACGGGGAGTAAGCACTGAAGCTTTCTTT
cdr3_aa: CASSLLRGVSTEAFF

v_call: TRBV4-1
j_call: TRBJ2-5
clone_size: NA
d_call: NA
cdr3_nt: TGCGCCAGCAGCCAAGACCCTCAAGAGACCCAGTACTTC
cdr3_aa: CASSQDPQETQYF

v_call: TRBV11-2
j_call: TRBJ2-3
clone_size: once
d_call: NA
cdr3_nt: TGTGCCAGCAGCCCCCTCGGGGTGAGAGCGCAGTATTTT
cdr3_aa: CASSPLGVRAQYF

v_call: TRBV9
j_call: TRBJ1-3
clone_size: NA
d_call: NA
cdr3_nt: TGTGCCAGCAGCCCAGGCGGGGGAAACACCATATATTTT
cdr3_aa: CASSPGGGNTIYF

v_call: TRBV18
j_call: TRBJ1-4
clone_size: NA
d_call: NA
cdr3_nt: TGTGCCAGCTCACCACTGGGCATTCTACTGTTTTTT
cdr3_aa: CASSPLGILLFF